The next 14 T cell receptor beta chains were all read from a single sample in a study of control samples from healthy donors and cancer patients. Measured with immunoSEQ multiplex PCR; TCRdb has only the in-frame clones, and not every one. The table includes some 190,000 clones, around 93% detected once. Sample: blood. Receptors were obtained from a man between 25 and 39 years old in good health.

J is TRBJ2-3 and V is TRBV14, with D hard to call. This CDR3 contains 13 residues. V lost 4 bases and J lost 2, with 7 bases in between. Germline V lookup: CDR1 SGHDN, CDR2 FVKESK. CDR3 bases: TGTGCCAGCAGCCGGGTACTCACAGATACGCAGTATTTT. It is translated as CASSRVLTDTQYF.

V usage is TRBV2 and J usage is TRBJ1-5, with TRBD1 matching over 9 bases. The CDR3 is 15 amino acids. CDR1 and CDR2 from the germline V gene are SNHLY and FYNNEI. Trimming removed 4 bases from V and 7 bases from J; junction bases left unmatched: 8. The CDR3 region has the DNA TGTGCCAGCAGTGTAAGGGGACAGGGCGGCCAGCCCCAGCATTTT. It specifies CASSVRGQGGQPQHF.

This chain connects TRBV3-1 (or the pseudogene TRBV3-2) to TRBJ2-7; D is perhaps TRBD1 (6 bases). Trimming took 4 bases from V and 7 from J, leaving 11 bases between them. The CDR3 covers 12 residues. Germline CDR1 reads LGHDT; CDR2 reads YNNKEL (reference sequence). Here the CDR3 reads CASSPSTGEQYF. The CDR3 nucleotides read TGTGCCAGCAGCCCGTCGACAGGAGAGCAGTACTTC.

J is TRBJ2-3 and V is TRBV19, with 11 bases that match TRBD2. J gave up 5 bases and V 3 bases, and 7 bases lay outside the gene matches. The V gene's germline CDR1 is LNHDA and CDR2 SQIVND (reference sequence). The length of the CDR3 is 16 residues. The CDR3 spells CASSIVAGGPGDTQYF. For the CDR3, the DNA is TGTGCCAGTAGTATCGTAGCGGGGGGGCCGGGAGATACGCAGTATTTT.

The gene calls are TRBV27 and TRBJ1-4; 10 nucleotides match TRBD1. J gave up 7 bases and V 5 bases, and 7 bases lay outside the gene matches. Germline loops: CDR1 MNHEY, CDR2 SMNVEV (reference sequence). The CDR3 runs 15 residues. The CDR3 spells CASSPWTGGAEKLFF. The CDR3 nucleotides are TGTGCCAGCAGTCCGTGGACAGGGGGGGCTGAAAAACTGTTTTTT.

The V and J genes are TRBV4-1 and TRBJ1-6; tentative D call: TRBD1 (5 bases). Germline V CDR1 and CDR2: MGHRA, YSYEKL. The CDR3 totals 15 residues. Between the trimmed V and J ends, which lost 1 base and 8 bases, there was a span of 12 bases. As DNA, the CDR3 is TGCGCCAGCAGCCAAGTTTTGGGGGAGCATTCACCCCTCCACTTT. This gives the protein CASSQVLGEHSPLHF.

V gene TRBV6-5 combines with J gene TRBJ1-2; TRBD1 aligns across 7 bases. V shed 2 bases, J shed 0 bases, and the junction held 6 bases outside the gene matches. From germline, CDR1 is MNHEY and CDR2 SVGAGI. CDR3 length: 16 residues. The CDR3 DNA is TGTGCCAGCAGTTACATCGGACAGGCTGCTAACTATGGCTACACCTTC. Its translation is CASSYIGQAANYGYTF.

The chain couples TRBV6-5 to TRBJ1-4; TRBD1 might be the D (6 bases). Trimming removed 8 bases from V and 8 bases from J, with 21 bases in between. CDR1 is MNHEY and CDR2 is SVGAGI in the germline V gene. This CDR3 has 15 amino acids. The DNA for the CDR3 is TGTGCCAGCGGTCAGGGGTGGCAGGGTGGGGAAAAACTGTTTTTT. Protein: CASGQGWQGGEKLFF.

The CDR3 loop reads CASSTTGGALSYEQYF. The DNA for the CDR3 is TGTGCCAGCAGCACAACAGGGGGCGCATTATCCTACGAGCAGTACTTC. The chain is built from TRBV9 and TRBJ2-7, with 9 bases identical to TRBD1. CDR1 is SGDLS and CDR2 is YYNGEE in the germline V gene. The V gene end was trimmed by 4 bases and the J gene end by 1 base; junction bases not matched to a gene: 9. This CDR3 region has 16 residues.

The chain has TRBV5-8 and TRBJ1-5, with 7 bases identical to TRBD1. The germline gives CDR1 SGHTS, CDR2 YDEGEE. The V segment lost 5 bases and the J segment 3 bases; nucleotides outside the gene matches: 5. The CDR3 has 14 amino acids. The DNA of the CDR3 is TGTGCCAGCAGTATGGGACAGCCCAATCAGCCCCAGCATTTT. It is translated as CASSMGQPNQPQHF.

The rearrangement joins TRBV5-1 to TRBJ2-3, with D possibly matching TRBD2 (5 bases). Between the trimmed V and J ends, which lost 0 bases and 2 bases, there was a span of 13 bases. This CDR3 has 16 residues. CDR1 is SGHRS and CDR2 is YFSETQ in the germline V gene. CDR3 residues: CASSLVSGTVTDTQYF. CDR3 nucleotide sequence: TGCGCCAGCAGCTTGGTAAGCGGAACCGTCACAGATACGCAGTATTTT.

The V and J genes are TRBV6-2 or TRBV6-3 and TRBJ2-2; 10 nucleotides line up with TRBD2. CDR1 and CDR2 from the germline V gene are MNHEY and SVGEGT. The CDR3 contains 17 residues. The V gene end was trimmed by 0 bases and the J gene end by 5 bases; junction bases not matched to a gene: 6. The CDR3 DNA reads TGTGCCAGCAGTTACTCGAGGCTAGCGGGGGCAACCGGGGAGCTGTTTTTT. It encodes CASSYSRLAGATGELFF.

This clone was found a few times. The chain employs TRBV2 and TRBJ1-5; D is possibly TRBD1 (5 bases). The CDR3 is made up of 13 amino acids. The V gene's germline CDR1 is SNHLY and CDR2 FYNNEI. V dropped 4 bases and J dropped 9 bases, with 13 bases sitting between them. The CDR3 nucleotides read TGTGCCAGCAGTGGGGGCACTAAGGGGCCCCAGCATTTT. This translates into CASSGGTKGPQHF.

In its sample, this clone was seen once. The rearrangement joins TRBV2 to TRBJ2-3; D is possibly TRBD2 (6 bases). V lost 3 bases and J 7 bases, leaving 14 bases between the germline ends. From germline, CDR1 is SNHLY and CDR2 FYNNEI. This CDR3 spans 14 amino acids. As DNA, the CDR3 is TGTGCCAGCAGTGAGGCCAGACTAGAAAATACGCAGTATTTT. Translation gives CASSEARLENTQYF.